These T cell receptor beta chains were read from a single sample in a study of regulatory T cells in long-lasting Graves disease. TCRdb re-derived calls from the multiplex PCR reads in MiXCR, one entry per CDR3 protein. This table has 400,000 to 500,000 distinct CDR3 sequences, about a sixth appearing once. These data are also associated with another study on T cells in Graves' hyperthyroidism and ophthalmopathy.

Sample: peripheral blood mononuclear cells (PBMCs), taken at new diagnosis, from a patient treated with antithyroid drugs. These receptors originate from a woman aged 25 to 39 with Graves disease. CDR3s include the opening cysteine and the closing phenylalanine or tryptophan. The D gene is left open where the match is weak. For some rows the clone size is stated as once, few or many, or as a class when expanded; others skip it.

CDR3aa: CASSRRREGLYNEQFF
CDR3nt: TGTGCCAGCAGCCGCAGACGGGAGGGCCTCTACAATGAGCAGTTCTTC
d_gene: TRBD2
v_gene: TRBV7-9
abundance: NA
j_gene: TRBJ2-1

CDR3aa: CASSQSVFPRTDTQYF
CDR3nt: TGTGCCAGCAGCCAGAGTGTTTTTCCCCGCACAGATACGCAGTATTTT
d_gene: NA
v_gene: TRBV14
abundance: NA
j_gene: TRBJ2-3

CDR3aa: CASSEMRGLEETQYF
CDR3nt: TGTGCCAGCAGTGAAATGCGAGGCCTCGAAGAGACCCAGTACTTC
d_gene: NA
v_gene: TRBV25-1
abundance: NA
j_gene: TRBJ2-5

CDR3aa: CASRSGSGLGDEQFF
CDR3nt: TGTGCCAGCCGGTCGGGTTCGGGATTGGGGGATGAGCAGTTCTTC
d_gene: NA
v_gene: TRBV13
abundance: few
j_gene: TRBJ2-1

CDR3aa: CASSLGGQGRETQYF
CDR3nt: TGTGCCAGCAGTTTAGGTGGCCAGGGAAGAGAGACCCAGTACTTC
d_gene: NA
v_gene: TRBV28
abundance: many
j_gene: TRBJ2-5

CDR3aa: CASSVADYDTGELFF
CDR3nt: TGTGCCAGCAGCGTAGCCGACTACGACACCGGGGAGCTGTTTTTT
d_gene: NA
v_gene: TRBV9
abundance: NA
j_gene: TRBJ2-2

CDR3aa: CSASTGVINQPQHF
CDR3nt: TGCAGTGCATCGACAGGGGTAATCAATCAGCCCCAGCATTTT
d_gene: TRBD1
v_gene: TRBV20-1
abundance: many
j_gene: TRBJ1-5

CDR3aa: CASVPYSEQFF
CDR3nt: TGTGCCAGCGTCCCCTACAGCGAGCAGTTCTTC
d_gene: NA
v_gene: TRBV27
abundance: NA
j_gene: TRBJ2-1

CDR3aa: CASRVGRDYGYTF
CDR3nt: TGTGCCAGCAGAGTGGGAAGGGACTATGGCTACACCTTC
d_gene: NA
v_gene: TRBV6-1
abundance: many
j_gene: TRBJ1-2

CDR3aa: CSARARDRANYGYTF
CDR3nt: TGCAGTGCTAGGGCCCGGGACAGAGCTAACTATGGCTACACCTTC
d_gene: TRBD1
v_gene: TRBV20-1
abundance: many
j_gene: TRBJ1-2

CDR3aa: CASSEGGVDTQYF
CDR3nt: TGTGCCAGCAGTGAGGGGGGGGTCGATACGCAGTATTTT
d_gene: TRBD2
v_gene: TRBV2
abundance: many
j_gene: TRBJ2-3

CDR3aa: CASSPQSKVRLDEQYF
CDR3nt: TGTGCCAGCTCACCACAATCCAAGGTGAGGTTAGACGAGCAGTACTTC
d_gene: NA
v_gene: TRBV18
abundance: NA
j_gene: TRBJ2-7

CDR3aa: CASSLAGTGITDTQYF
CDR3nt: TGTGCCAGCAGCTTAGCAGGGACAGGGATCACAGATACGCAGTATTTT
d_gene: TRBD1
v_gene: TRBV7-9
abundance: NA
j_gene: TRBJ2-3

CDR3aa: CASSPPPFDRHQETQYF
CDR3nt: TGTGCCAGCAGCCCCCCCCCCTTCGACAGACACCAAGAGACCCAGTACTTC
d_gene: NA
v_gene: TRBV9
abundance: many
j_gene: TRBJ2-5

CDR3aa: CASGLAGVSNEQFF
CDR3nt: TGTGCCAGCGGTCTAGCGGGAGTCTCCAATGAGCAGTTCTTC
d_gene: TRBD2
v_gene: TRBV9
abundance: many
j_gene: TRBJ2-1

CDR3aa: CSARPGQGFYEQYF
CDR3nt: TGCAGTGCGAGACCGGGACAGGGGTTTTACGAGCAGTACTTC
d_gene: TRBD1
v_gene: TRBV20-1
abundance: many
j_gene: TRBJ2-7

CDR3aa: CASSVTGRSYNEQFF
CDR3nt: TGTGCCAGCAGCGTAACGGGCCGCTCCTACAATGAGCAGTTCTTC
d_gene: NA
v_gene: TRBV9
abundance: NA
j_gene: TRBJ2-1

CDR3aa: CASSEPQGWEQYF
CDR3nt: TGTGCCAGCAGTGAACCACAGGGTTGGGAGCAGTACTTC
d_gene: NA
v_gene: TRBV2
abundance: many
j_gene: TRBJ2-7

CDR3aa: CASSVSPGEYNEQFF
CDR3nt: TGTGCCAGCAGCGTGTCCCCGGGAGAGTACAATGAGCAGTTCTTC
d_gene: NA
v_gene: TRBV9
abundance: few
j_gene: TRBJ2-1

CDR3aa: CASTNFPDTQYF
CDR3nt: TGTGCCAGCACGAATTTCCCAGATACGCAGTATTTT
d_gene: NA
v_gene: TRBV7-9
abundance: many
j_gene: TRBJ2-3

CDR3aa: CASSFLAGTSGRPSSYNEQFF
CDR3nt: TGTGCCAGCAGTTTCCTCGCCGGGACTAGCGGGAGGCCCAGCTCCTACAATGAGCAGTTCTTC
d_gene: TRBD2
v_gene: TRBV28
abundance: NA
j_gene: TRBJ2-1

CDR3aa: CASRRGLDYNEQFF
CDR3nt: TGCGCCAGCAGAAGAGGGTTAGACTACAATGAGCAGTTCTTC
d_gene: NA
v_gene: TRBV5-1
abundance: many
j_gene: TRBJ2-1

CDR3aa: CASSPSRGRSYTGALFF
CDR3nt: TGTGCCAGCAGCCCAAGTAGGGGACGGAGTTACACCGGGGCGCTGTTTTTT
d_gene: NA
v_gene: TRBV3-1
abundance: NA
j_gene: TRBJ2-2

CDR3aa: CASSYYRDREAFF
CDR3nt: TGTGCCAGCAGTTACTATAGGGACCGTGAAGCTTTCTTT
d_gene: NA
v_gene: TRBV6-2/TRBV6-3
abundance: NA
j_gene: TRBJ1-1

CDR3aa: CASSPGTVTDTQYF
CDR3nt: TGTGCCAGCAGCCCCGGGACCGTCACAGATACGCAGTATTTT
d_gene: NA
v_gene: TRBV11-3
abundance: many
j_gene: TRBJ2-3

CDR3aa: CASSPSREVAYNEQFF
CDR3nt: TGTGCCAGCAGTCCCTCACGGGAGGTTGCCTACAATGAGCAGTTCTTC
d_gene: TRBD2
v_gene: TRBV6-2/TRBV6-3
abundance: many
j_gene: TRBJ2-1

CDR3aa: CASSFGTGVPYEQYF
CDR3nt: TGTGCCAGCAGCTTCGGGACTGGCGTCCCCTACGAGCAGTACTTC
d_gene: NA
v_gene: TRBV7-2
abundance: many
j_gene: TRBJ2-7

CDR3aa: CSARGWRGINEQFF
CDR3nt: TGCAGTGCTCGGGGATGGAGGGGCATTAATGAGCAGTTCTTC
d_gene: NA
v_gene: TRBV20-1
abundance: many
j_gene: TRBJ2-1

CDR3aa: CASSLDPAGVEYF
CDR3nt: TGTGCCAGCAGCTTAGATCCAGCGGGAGTGGAGTATTTT
d_gene: TRBD2
v_gene: TRBV11-2
abundance: many
j_gene: TRBJ2-3

CDR3aa: CASSPGQGTGTQYF
CDR3nt: TGCGCCAGCAGCCCGGGACAGGGCACAGGTACGCAGTATTTT
d_gene: TRBD1
v_gene: TRBV4-3
abundance: NA
j_gene: TRBJ2-3

CDR3aa: CATSLGQDDTGELFF
CDR3nt: TGTGCCACCAGCTTGGGACAGGATGACACCGGGGAGCTGTTTTTT
d_gene: TRBD1
v_gene: TRBV15
abundance: few
j_gene: TRBJ2-2

CDR3aa: CAISESSGTEAFF
CDR3nt: TGTGCCATCAGTGAGTCATCGGGAACTGAAGCTTTCTTT
d_gene: NA
v_gene: TRBV10-3
abundance: few
j_gene: TRBJ1-1

CDR3aa: CASSLGPRQDSSYEQYF
CDR3nt: TGTGCCAGCAGCTTAGGCCCCCGTCAGGACAGCTCCTACGAGCAGTACTTC
d_gene: NA
v_gene: TRBV7-9
abundance: few
j_gene: TRBJ2-7

CDR3aa: CASSPTGTGGFAGYTF
CDR3nt: TGTGCCAGCAGCCCCACCGGGACAGGGGGATTTGCGGGCTACACCTTC
d_gene: TRBD1
v_gene: TRBV7-9
abundance: few
j_gene: TRBJ1-2

CDR3aa: CSAVSGSTDTQYF
CDR3nt: TGCAGTGCTGTTAGCGGGAGCACAGATACGCAGTATTTT
d_gene: TRBD2
v_gene: TRBV20-1
abundance: many
j_gene: TRBJ2-3

CDR3aa: CASSLDRAALFF
CDR3nt: TGTGCCAGCTCCCTGGACAGGGCAGCACTGTTTTTT
d_gene: TRBD1
v_gene: TRBV18
abundance: many
j_gene: TRBJ1-4

CDR3aa: CATSDSTSGSYEQYF
CDR3nt: TGTGCCACCAGTGATTCCACTAGCGGATCCTACGAGCAGTACTTC
d_gene: TRBD2
v_gene: TRBV24-1
abundance: many
j_gene: TRBJ2-7

CDR3aa: CASSQDSAGTQYF
CDR3nt: TGTGCCAGCAGCCAGGATAGTGCGGGGACCCAGTACTTC
d_gene: NA
v_gene: TRBV7-9
abundance: many
j_gene: TRBJ2-5